This TCR beta chain appears in the sequencing data of a study of blood T cells in healthy people across ages. A sample-barcoded 5' primer and a J-beta primer mix were used in a second PCR of roughly 7 to 11 cycles. TCRdb itself ran the 5' RACE reads through MiXCR, one entry per CDR3 protein. In the table there are 1.5 million to 2 million distinct CDR3 sequences, over 25% of which are singletons. Germline CDR1 and CDR2: SQVTM and ANQGSEA. The CDR3 is 13 residues long. Trimming removed 4 bases at V and 2 bases at J, with 11 bases between. The study, taken as a whole, reports: Leaving the PBMCs unsorted stopped any conclusive comparison of naive versus antigen-experienced cells.

The sample holds many counts of this clonotype. Its antigen is as yet unknown. The sequencing input was blood. The clonotype was recovered from a woman aged 30 to 39 in good health. The genes are TRBV29-1 and TRBJ1-1; a weak D match, TRBD1 (6 bases). CDR3 sequence: CSVVRGTNTEAFF. The CDR3 DNA reads TGCAGCGTTGTAAGGGGGACTAACACTGAAGCTTTCTTT.